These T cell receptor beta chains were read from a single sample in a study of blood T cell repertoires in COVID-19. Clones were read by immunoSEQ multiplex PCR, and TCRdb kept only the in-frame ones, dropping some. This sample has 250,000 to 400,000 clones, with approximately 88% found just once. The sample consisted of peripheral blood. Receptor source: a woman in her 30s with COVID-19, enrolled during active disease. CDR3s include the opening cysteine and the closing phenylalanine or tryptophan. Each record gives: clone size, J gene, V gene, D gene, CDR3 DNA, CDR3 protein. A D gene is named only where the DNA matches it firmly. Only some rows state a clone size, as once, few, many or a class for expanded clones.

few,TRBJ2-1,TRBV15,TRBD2,TGTGCCACCAGCCCCGGGACTAGCGGGGGGATCCAGAAGCAGTTCTTC,CATSPGTSGGIQKQFF
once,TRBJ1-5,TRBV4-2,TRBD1,TGTGCCAGCAGCCTGACAGGGAAGGATCAGCCCCAGCATTTT,CASSLTGKDQPQHF
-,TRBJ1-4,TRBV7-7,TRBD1,TGTGCTAGCAGTAGAACGACAGGGGTTAATGAAAAACTGTTTTTT,CASSRTTGVNEKLFF
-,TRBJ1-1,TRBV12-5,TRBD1,TGTGCTAGCCGACAGGGGCTAATCACTGAAGCTTTCTTT,CASRQGLITEAFF
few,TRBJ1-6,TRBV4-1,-,TGCGCCAGCAGCCTCCCCAGGTTCGGTTCACCCCTCCACTTT,CASSLPRFGSPLHF
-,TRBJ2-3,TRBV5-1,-,TGCGCCAGCAGCCCAAACGGGGGGCCGAGGGGAACAGATACGCAGTATTTT,CASSPNGGPRGTDTQYF
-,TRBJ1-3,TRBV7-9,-,TGTGCCAGCAGCTCCAGTCTCTCCTCTGGAAACACCATATATTTT,CASSSSLSSGNTIYF
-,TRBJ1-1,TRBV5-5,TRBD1,TGTGCCAGCAGCCCAGGGACAGCTGGAGAAGCTTTCTTT,CASSPGTAGEAFF
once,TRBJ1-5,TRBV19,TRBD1,TGTGCCAGTAGTACAAAGGGACAGTCAAATCAGCCCCAGCATTTT,CASSTKGQSNQPQHF
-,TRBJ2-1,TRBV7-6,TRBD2,TGTGCCAGCAGCTTAGCGCCGGGGGGGGGCAATGAGCAGTTCTTC,CASSLAPGGGNEQFF
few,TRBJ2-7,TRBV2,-,TGTGCCAGCAGCCGGGATACCCGAACGAGCGAGCAGTACTTC,CASSRDTRTSEQYF
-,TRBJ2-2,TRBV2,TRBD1,TGTGCCAGCAGTGGGGACAGTCAGGGCACCGGGGAGCTGTTTTTT,CASSGDSQGTGELFF
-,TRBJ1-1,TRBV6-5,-,TGTGCCAGCAGCCTCGTGGACAGGAACACTGAAGCTTTCTTT,CASSLVDRNTEAFF
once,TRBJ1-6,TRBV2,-,TGTGCCAGCAGTGAGATAAGGGAGGGTTACTCACCCCTCCACTTT,CASSEIREGYSPLHF
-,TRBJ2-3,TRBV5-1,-,TGCGCCAGCAGCTTGGGCAGTTCAGATACGCAGTATTTT,CASSLGSSDTQYF
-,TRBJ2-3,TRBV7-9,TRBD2,TGTGCCAGCAGCTACGGACTAGCGGGGGGTTCAGATACGCAGTATTTT,CASSYGLAGGSDTQYF
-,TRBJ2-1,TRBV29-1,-,TGCAGCGTTGAAGATTTTTGGACGGACAATAATGAGCAGTTCTTC,CSVEDFWTDNNEQFF
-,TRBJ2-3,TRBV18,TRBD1,TGTGCCAGCTCCCAGGGGGTCGGTAGCACAGATACGCAGTATTTT,CASSQGVGSTDTQYF
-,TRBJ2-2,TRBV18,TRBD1,TGTGCCAGCTCGCCCCTTTCCGGGACAGCCAACACCGGGGAGCTGTTTTTT,CASSPLSGTANTGELFF
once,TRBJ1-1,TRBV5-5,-,TGTGCCAGCAGCTCTCCCCCAGGCTACACTGAAGCTTTCTTT,CASSSPPGYTEAFF
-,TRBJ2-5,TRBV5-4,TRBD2,TGTGCCAGCAGCTTGCCAGCGGGGGGGTACGAGACCCAGTACTTC,CASSLPAGGYETQYF
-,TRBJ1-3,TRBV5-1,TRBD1,TGCGCCAGCAGCTTGGAACCGGGACAGGGTTACTCTGGAAACACCATATATTTT,CASSLEPGQGYSGNTIYF
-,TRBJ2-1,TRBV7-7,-,TGTGCCAGCAGCTTAGCCAAAAACAATGAGCAGTTCTTC,CASSLAKNNEQFF
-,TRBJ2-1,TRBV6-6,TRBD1,TGTGCCAGCACCGGGACAGGGGACAACTACAATGAGCAGTTCTTC,CASTGTGDNYNEQFF
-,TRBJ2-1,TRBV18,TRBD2,TGTGCCAGCTCACCACAAACGACTAGCGGGGGCTACAATGAGCAGTTCTTC,CASSPQTTSGGYNEQFF
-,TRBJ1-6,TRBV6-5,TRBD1,TGTGCCAGCAGTTACCGGAAAGGGGGCAATAGGGCCCTCCACTTT,CASSYRKGGNRALHF
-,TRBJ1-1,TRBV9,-,TGTGCCAGCAGCGTAGGGCTTTACACTGAAGCTTTCTTT,CASSVGLYTEAFF
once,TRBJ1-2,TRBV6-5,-,TGTGCCAGCAGTTACGGAGCGGGGTATGGCTACACCTTC,CASSYGAGYGYTF
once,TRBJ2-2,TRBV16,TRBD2,TGTGCCAGCAGCCATACTAGCGGGGGAACCGGGGAGCTGTTTTTT,CASSHTSGGTGELFF
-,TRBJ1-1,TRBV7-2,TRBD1,TGTGCCAGCAGCCAAACAGGGGTGAACACTGAAGCTTTCTTT,CASSQTGVNTEAFF
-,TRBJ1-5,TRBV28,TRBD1,TGTGCCAGCAGTTTGCGGGACAGGGGATTATATAGCAATCAGCCCCAGCATTTT,CASSLRDRGLYSNQPQHF
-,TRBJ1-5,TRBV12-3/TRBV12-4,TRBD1,TGTGCCAGCAGGGGGACAGCGGGTCAGCCCCAGCATTTT,CASRGTAGQPQHF
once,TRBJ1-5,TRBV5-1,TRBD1,TGCGCCAGCAGCTTTGGTGGGACAGGGGCCAATCAGCCCCAGCATTTT,CASSFGGTGANQPQHF
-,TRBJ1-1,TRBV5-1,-,TGCGCCAGCAGCTTCAATTTCCCCGAAGCTTTCTTT,CASSFNFPEAFF
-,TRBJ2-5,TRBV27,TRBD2,TGTGCCAGCCGAAGACTAGCGGGGGAAGTGGCGACCCAGTACTTC,CASRRLAGEVATQYF
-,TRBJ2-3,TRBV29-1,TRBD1,TGCAGCGCCCACACACGGGACAGGGACACAGATACGCAGTATTTT,CSAHTRDRDTDTQYF
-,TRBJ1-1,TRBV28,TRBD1,TGTGCCAGCAGTTTGGGACAGGGGGCGATCACTGAAGCTTTCTTT,CASSLGQGAITEAFF
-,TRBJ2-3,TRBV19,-,TGTGCCAGTAGCGAATTCCCGGGGGTACCAGGTGATACGCAGTATTTT,CASSEFPGVPGDTQYF
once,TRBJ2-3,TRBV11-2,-,TGTGCCAGCAGCTTACATTTTAGCGCAGATACGCAGTATTTT,CASSLHFSADTQYF
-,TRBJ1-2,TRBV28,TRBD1,TGTGCCAGCAGCCTGCCGGGGGCAGGGGGATTCTATGGCTACACCTTC,CASSLPGAGGFYGYTF
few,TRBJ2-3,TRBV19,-,TGTGCCAGTAGCCCCACATCGAGCACAGATACGCAGTATTTT,CASSPTSSTDTQYF
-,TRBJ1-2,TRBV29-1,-,TGCAGCGTTGGCGACACTCCGGCGGGCTACACCTTC,CSVGDTPAGYTF
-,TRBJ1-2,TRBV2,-,TGTGCCAGCAATGTAGTCGGTGACTATGGCTACACCTTC,CASNVVGDYGYTF
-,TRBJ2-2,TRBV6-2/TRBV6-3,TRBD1,TGTGCCAGCAGCCTCAATACAGGGGGCGTCGGGGAGCTGTTTTTT,CASSLNTGGVGELFF
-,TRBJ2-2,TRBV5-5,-,TGTGCCGGGTCACGGTTGCGGACCGGGGAGCTGTTTTTT,CAGSRLRTGELFF
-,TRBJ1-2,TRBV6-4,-,TGTGCCAGCAGTGATTTCGGTTCTGGCTACACCTTC,CASSDFGSGYTF
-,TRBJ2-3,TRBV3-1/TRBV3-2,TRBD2,TGTGCCAGCAGCCAAGCAGTGGGGGGGGGAGATACGCAGTATTTT,CASSQAVGGGDTQYF
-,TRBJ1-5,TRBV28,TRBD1,TGTGCCAGCAGCCCTCGACAGGGTTATCAGCCCCAGCATTTT,CASSPRQGYQPQHF
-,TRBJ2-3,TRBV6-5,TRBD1,TGTGCCGGTACAGGGGACCTCACAGATACGCAGTATTTT,CAGTGDLTDTQYF
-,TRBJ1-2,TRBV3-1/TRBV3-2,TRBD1,TGTGCCAGCAGCCAAGATCAGGGGGACTCGGGAGGCTACACCTTC,CASSQDQGDSGGYTF
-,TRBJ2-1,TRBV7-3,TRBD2,TGTGCCAGCAGCTTAAAGCAGCGGGGGGATGAGCAGTTCTTC,CASSLKQRGDEQFF
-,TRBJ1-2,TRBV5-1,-,TGCGCCAGCAAGGAGGACAGATACTATGGCTACACCTTC,CASKEDRYYGYTF
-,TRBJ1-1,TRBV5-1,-,TGCGCCAGCAGCGACAGCTTGAACACTGAAGCTTTCTTT,CASSDSLNTEAFF
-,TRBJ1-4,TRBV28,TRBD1,TGTGCCAGCAGCCCAAACGGTGGGGACAGCGATGAAAAACTGTTTTTT,CASSPNGGDSDEKLFF
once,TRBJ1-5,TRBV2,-,TGTGCCAGCAGTGAAACACAGTCAAGCAATCAGCCCCAGCATTTT,CASSETQSSNQPQHF
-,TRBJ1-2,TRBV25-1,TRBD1,TGTGCCAGCAGTGAATGGGGCGGGACAGAGAAAAGGGATGGCTACACCTTC,CASSEWGGTEKRDGYTF
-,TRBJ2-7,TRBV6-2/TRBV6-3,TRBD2,TGTGCCAGCAGCGTTGACCTCGCCTCGGGACTAGCTTTGCAGTACTTC,CASSVDLASGLALQYF